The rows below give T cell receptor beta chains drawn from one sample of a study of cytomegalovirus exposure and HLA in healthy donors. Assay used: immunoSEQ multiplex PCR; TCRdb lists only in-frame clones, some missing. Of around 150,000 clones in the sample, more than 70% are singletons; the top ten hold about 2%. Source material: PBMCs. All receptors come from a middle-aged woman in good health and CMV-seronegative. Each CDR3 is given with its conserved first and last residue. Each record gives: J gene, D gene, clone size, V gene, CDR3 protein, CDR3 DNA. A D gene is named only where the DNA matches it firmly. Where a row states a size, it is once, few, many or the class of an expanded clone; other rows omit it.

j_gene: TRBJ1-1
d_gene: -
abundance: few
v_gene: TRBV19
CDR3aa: CASRQLGRGEAFF
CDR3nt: TGTGCCAGTAGACAATTAGGCCGGGGTGAAGCTTTCTTT

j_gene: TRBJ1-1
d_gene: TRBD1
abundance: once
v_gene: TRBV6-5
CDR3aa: CASSTQGTNTEAFF
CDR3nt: TGTGCCAGCAGTACACAGGGGACGAACACTGAAGCTTTCTTT

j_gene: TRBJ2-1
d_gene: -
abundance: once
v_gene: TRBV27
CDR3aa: CASRPRGNEQFF
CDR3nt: TGTGCCAGCAGGCCCAGGGGCAATGAGCAGTTCTTC

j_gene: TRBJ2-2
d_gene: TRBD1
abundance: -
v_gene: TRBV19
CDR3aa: CASSIDGPRGLIGELFF
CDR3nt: TGTGCCAGTAGTATAGATGGCCCCAGGGGGCTAATCGGGGAGCTGTTTTTT

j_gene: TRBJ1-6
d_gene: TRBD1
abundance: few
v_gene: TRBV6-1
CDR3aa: CASSEQGGNNSPLHF
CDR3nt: TGTGCCAGCAGTGAACAGGGGGGCAATAATTCACCCCTCCACTTT

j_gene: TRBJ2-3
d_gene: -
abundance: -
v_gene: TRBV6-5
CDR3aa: CASSYGGGPSTDTQYF
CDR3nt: TGTGCCAGCAGTTACGGAGGGGGCCCAAGCACAGATACGCAGTACTTT

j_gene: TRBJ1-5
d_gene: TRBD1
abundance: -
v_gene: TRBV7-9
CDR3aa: CASSLGQGLDSNQPQHF
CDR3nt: TGTGCCAGCAGCCTAGGACAGGGGTTGGATAGCAATCAGCCCCAGCATTTT

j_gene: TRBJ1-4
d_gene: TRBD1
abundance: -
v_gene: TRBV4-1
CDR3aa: CASSPAPAGGNEKLFF
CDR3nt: TGCGCCAGCAGCCCAGCCCCCGCAGGGGGTAATGAAAAACTGTTTTTT

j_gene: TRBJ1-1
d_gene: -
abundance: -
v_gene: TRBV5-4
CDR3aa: CASSLMNTEAFF
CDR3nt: TGTGCCAGCAGTTTAATGAACACTGAAGCTTTCTTT

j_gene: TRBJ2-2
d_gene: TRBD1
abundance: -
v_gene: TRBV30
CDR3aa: CACTGGPGELFF
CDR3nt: TGTGCCTGCACAGGGGGCCCCGGGGAGCTGTTTTTT

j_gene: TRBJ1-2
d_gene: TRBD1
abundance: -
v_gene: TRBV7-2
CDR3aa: CASSAQTGYGYTF
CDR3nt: TGTGCCAGCAGCGCCCAGACAGGGTATGGCTACACCTTC

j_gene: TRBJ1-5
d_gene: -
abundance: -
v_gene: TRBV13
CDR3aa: CASSLDNYQPQHF
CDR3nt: TGTGCCAGCAGCTTAGACAATTATCAGCCCCAGCATTTT

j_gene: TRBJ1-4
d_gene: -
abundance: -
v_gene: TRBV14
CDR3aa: CASSQDSPTAATTNEKLFF
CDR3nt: TGTGCCAGCAGCCAAGATTCGCCGACAGCAGCTACAACTAATGAAAAACTGTTTTTT

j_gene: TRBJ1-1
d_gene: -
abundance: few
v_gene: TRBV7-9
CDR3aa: CASSAGVHTEAFF
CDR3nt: TGTGCCAGCAGCGCCGGGGTACACACTGAAGCTTTCTTT

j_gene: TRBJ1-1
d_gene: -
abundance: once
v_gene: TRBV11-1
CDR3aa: CASSLGIGANTEAFF
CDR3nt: TGTGCCAGCAGCTTAGGAATTGGAGCGAACACTGAAGCTTTCTTT